Included here is one T cell receptor beta chain sequence, with context. Its antigen remains unidentified. Germline V gene data show CDR1 as DFQATT and CDR2 as SNEGSKA (reference sequence). V dropped 6 bases and J dropped 7; count of bases not matched to a gene: 2. The CDR3 loop spans 11 amino acids. Ahead of sequencing, the ViraFEST assay grew antigen-specific CD4+ T cells using viral peptide pools. The authors isolated CD4+ T cells after approximately 9 days of culture. This sample was included in a study of vaccination effects on CD4 cells after COVID-19. The assay was immunoSEQ multiplex PCR, and TCRdb's table has in-frame clones only and misses some. The table records 70,000 to 95,000 clones, approximately 74% of them present only once.

The sequences come from CD4+ T cells from PBMCs cultured with HCoV-229E spike peptides, collected before COVID-19 vaccination. V is TRBV20-1 and J is TRBJ2-7; TRBD2 agrees at 11 bases. The receptor was derived from a human donor who received a COVID-19 vaccine. The CDR3 loop is CSARLAGEQYV. As DNA, the CDR3 is TGCAGTGCCAGACTAGCGGGGGAGCAGTACGTC.